In this sample, the clone carrying this T cell receptor beta chain turned up a few times. No antigen is known for it. Here the CDR3 omits its conserved ending phenylalanine or tryptophan, so a read error is the likely source. The limits of the CDR3 on the DNA are not certain, so only TCRdb's listed CDR3 is given. Both ends counted, the CDR3 spans 8 residues. The source of the sample is a study of chemoradiotherapy in HPV16-positive cancers. Overall study findings and caveats: Only two HPV16-positive patients supplied the functional HPV-specificity definition. Candidate HPV-specific clones and E7-related TCR motifs grew in tumor during treatment.

Data came from immunoSEQ multiplex PCR; TCRdb stores just in-frame clones and leaves some out. The sample holds approximately 50,000 clones, roughly nine tenths seen once. The TCR was taken from a human donor with HPV-associated anogenital cancer. The input for sequencing was blood, taken from a patient who underwent chemoradiotherapy. The chain combines TRBV21-1 with TRBJ1-1; the D segment call TRBD1 is taken from the table without a DNA check. TRBV21-1 is shown as a pseudogene. CDR3 in amino acids: CASSPMFG.